This note documents a single T cell receptor (beta chain) sequence. Trimming cost V 5 bases and J 8 bases, with 16 bases left between them. There are 14 residues in the CDR3. Germline V gives CDR1 SGHTA, CDR2 FQGTGA. Profiled with immunoSEQ multiplex PCR; TCRdb holds only in-frame clones, not every one. Of roughly 93,000 clones in the sample, 75% to 95% were seen once. The data were taken from a study of T cell changes during pregnancy in multiple sclerosis. This clonotype was sampled from a female donor with multiple sclerosis, enrolled in a pregnancy study. The chain carries TRBV7-3 and TRBJ2-1, with D perhaps matching TRBD2 (5 bases). The sample was peripheral blood, taken before pregnancy. The CDR3 loop reads CASSNRDLWDEQFF. CDR3 coding DNA: TGTGCCAGCAGCAACCGGGATCTCTGGGATGAGCAGTTCTTC. The complete variable domain, with remaining parts taken from reference TRBV7-3 and TRBJ2-1, reads GAGVSQTPSNKVTEKGKYVELRCDPISGHTALYWYRQSLGQGPEFLIYFQGTGAADDSGLPNDRFFAVRPEGSVSTLKIQRTERGDSAVYLCASSNRDLWDEQFFGPGTRLTVL.